The 7 T cell receptor beta chains reported below all come from one sample, sequenced in a study of Graves' ophthalmopathy and Graves' hyperthyroidism. Amplification targeted the TCR beta CDR3 regions, with RNA transcripts as the source material. RT-PCR was first run with HTBI primers, then multiplex PCR in a second round. A single record per CDR3 protein comes from TCRdb applying MiXCR to the multiplex PCR reads. The table shows hundreds of thousands of distinct CDR3 sequences, with about two fifths occurring only once. The sample was peripheral blood. The receptors stem from an adult man with Graves' ophthalmopathy.

The genes are TRBV5-1 and TRBJ1-1; 9 bases map to TRBD1. CDR1 and CDR2 (germline): SGHRS, YFSETQ. Trimming took 4 bases from V and 4 from J; bases not matched to a gene: 11. This CDR3 is 16 amino acids long. CDR3 sequence reads: CASSRVYRGRSTEAFF. DNA of the CDR3: TGCGCCAGCAGCCGCGTCTACAGGGGGCGAAGCACTGAAGCTTTCTTT. The variable domain in full, with the rest retrieved from reference TRBV5-1 and TRBJ1-1, is KAGVTQTPRYLIKTRGQQVTLSCSPISGHRSVSWYQQTPGQGLQFLFEYFSETQRNKGNFPGRFSGRQFSNSRSEMNVSTLELGDSALYLCASSRVYRGRSTEAFFGQGTRLTVV.

The V and J genes are TRBV11-2 and TRBJ2-5; D may be TRBD1 (6 bases). Germline CDR1 is SGHAT and CDR2 is FQNNGV. V gave up 5 bases and J gave up 3 bases, with 19 bases separating them. The CDR3 extends over 16 amino acids. The CDR3 bases are TGTGCCAGCAGCCGGTTAGGGGGATTGCTTAAAGAGACCCAGTACTTC. This sequence encodes CASSRLGGLLKETQYF.

This clonotype was recorded many times. The rearrangement links TRBV4-1 to TRBJ1-6; no reliable D call. V was clipped by 3 bases and J by 9 bases, with 12 bases between them. The CDR3 totals 14 residues. Germline V gene data show CDR1 as MGHRA and CDR2 as YSYEKL. The CDR3 coding sequence is TGCGCCAGCAGCCATAAGGGCGTTGGTTCACCCCTCCACTTT. It codes for CASSHKGVGSPLHF.

In this sample, this clonotype turned up many times. The J gene is TRBJ1-4, the V gene TRBV4-2; TRBD1 matches at 7 bases. The germline CDR1 and CDR2 sequences are LGHNA and YNFKEQ. CDR3 length equals 15 residues. Losses at the gene ends were 1 base for V and 4 bases for J; bases not matched to a gene: 3. As DNA, the CDR3 is TGTGCCAGCAGCCAAGTTGGGACAGATAATGAAAAACTGTTTTTT. Its translation is CASSQVGTDNEKLFF.

This chain joins TRBV24-1 and TRBJ2-5, with 8 positions matching TRBD2. In germline, CDR1 is KGHDR, CDR2 SFDVKD. The CDR3 consists of 10 residues. V dropped 7 bases and J dropped 11; count of bases not matched to a gene: 2. Written as DNA, the CDR3 is TGTGCCACCAGCGGGAGGGCTCAGTACTTC. Residues: CATSGRAQYF.

This clonotype was recorded many times. The J gene is TRBJ1-2, the V gene TRBV7-2; the D gene is possibly TRBD1 (5 bases). This CDR3 region has 14 residues. V was pared by 5 bases and J by 0 bases, with 10 bases between. Germline CDR1 is SGHTA and CDR2 is FQGNSA. The CDR3 bases are TGTGCCAGCAGCAGCGGGACTTCTAACTATGGCTACACCTTC. Translation gives CASSSGTSNYGYTF.

This clonotype appeared many times. This chain uses TRBV12-3 or TRBV12-4 with TRBJ2-7, with TRBD1 matching 9 bases. V gave up 2 bases and J gave up 4 bases; unmatched junction bases: 6. The CDR3 runs 15 residues. Here the CDR3 reads CASSLYGTGKYEQYF. The CDR3, as DNA: TGTGCCAGCAGTTTATATGGGACAGGGAAGTACGAGCAGTACTTC.